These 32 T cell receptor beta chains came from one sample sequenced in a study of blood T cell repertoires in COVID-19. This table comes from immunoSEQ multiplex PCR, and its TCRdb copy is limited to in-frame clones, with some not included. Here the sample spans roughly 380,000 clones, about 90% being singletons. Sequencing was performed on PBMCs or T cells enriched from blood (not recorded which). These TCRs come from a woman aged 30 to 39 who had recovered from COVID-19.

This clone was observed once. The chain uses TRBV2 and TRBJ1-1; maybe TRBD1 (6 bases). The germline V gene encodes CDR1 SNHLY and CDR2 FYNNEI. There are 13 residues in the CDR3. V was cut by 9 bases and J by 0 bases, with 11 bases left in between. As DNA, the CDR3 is TGTGCCAGTCCTCAGGGGATGAACACTGAAGCTTTCTTT. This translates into CASPQGMNTEAFF.

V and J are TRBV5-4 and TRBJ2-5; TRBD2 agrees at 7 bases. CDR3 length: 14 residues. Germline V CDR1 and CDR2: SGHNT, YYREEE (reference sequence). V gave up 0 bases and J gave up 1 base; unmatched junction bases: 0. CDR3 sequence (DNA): TGTGCCAGCAGCTTGGAGCGGGGCCAAGAGACCCAGTACTTC. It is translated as CASSLERGQETQYF.

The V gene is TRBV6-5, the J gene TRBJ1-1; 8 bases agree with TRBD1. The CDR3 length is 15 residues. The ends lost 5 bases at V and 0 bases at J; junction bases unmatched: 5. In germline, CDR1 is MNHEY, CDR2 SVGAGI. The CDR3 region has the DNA TGTGCCAGCAGTCACCGGGACAGGCTGAACACTGAAGCTTTCTTT. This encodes CASSHRDRLNTEAFF.

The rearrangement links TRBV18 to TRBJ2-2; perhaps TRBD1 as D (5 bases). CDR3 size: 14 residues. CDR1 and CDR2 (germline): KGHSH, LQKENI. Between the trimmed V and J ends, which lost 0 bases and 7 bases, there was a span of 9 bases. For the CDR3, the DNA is TGTGCCAGCTCACCACCGGGGCCGGACGGGGAGCTGTTTTTT. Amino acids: CASSPPGPDGELFF.

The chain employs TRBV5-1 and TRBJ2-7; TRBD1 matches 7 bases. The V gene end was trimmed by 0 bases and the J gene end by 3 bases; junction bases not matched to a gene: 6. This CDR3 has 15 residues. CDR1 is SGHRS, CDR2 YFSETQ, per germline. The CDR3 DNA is TGCGCCAGCAGCTTGGTAGGGACAGACTTCTACGAGCAGTACTTC. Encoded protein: CASSLVGTDFYEQYF.

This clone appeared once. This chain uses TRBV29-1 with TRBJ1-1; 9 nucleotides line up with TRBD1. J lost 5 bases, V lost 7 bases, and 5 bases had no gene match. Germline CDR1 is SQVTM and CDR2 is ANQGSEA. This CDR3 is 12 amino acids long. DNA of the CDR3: TGCAGCGGCGGACAGGGGAGGACTGAAGCTTTCTTT. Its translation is CSGGQGRTEAFF.

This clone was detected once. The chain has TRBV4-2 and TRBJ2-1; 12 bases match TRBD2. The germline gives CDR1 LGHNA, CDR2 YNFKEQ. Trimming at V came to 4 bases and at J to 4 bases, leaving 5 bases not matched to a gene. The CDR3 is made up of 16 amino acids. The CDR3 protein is CASSPRTSGEYNEQFF. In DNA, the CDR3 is TGTGCCAGCAGCCCAAGGACTAGCGGGGAATACAATGAGCAGTTCTTC.

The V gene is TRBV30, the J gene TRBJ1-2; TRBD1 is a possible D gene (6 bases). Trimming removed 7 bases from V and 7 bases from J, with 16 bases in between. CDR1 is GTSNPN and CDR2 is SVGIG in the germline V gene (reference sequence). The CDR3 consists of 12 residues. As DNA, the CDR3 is TGTGCCTCGGCCCAGGGGCCCTCTGGCTACACCTTC. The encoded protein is CASAQGPSGYTF.

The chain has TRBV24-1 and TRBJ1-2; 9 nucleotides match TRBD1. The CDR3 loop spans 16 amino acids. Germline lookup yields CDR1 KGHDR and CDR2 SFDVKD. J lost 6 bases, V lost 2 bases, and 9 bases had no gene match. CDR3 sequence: CATSDSAGTGRDGYTF. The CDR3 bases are TGTGCCACCAGTGATTCAGCCGGGACAGGGAGGGATGGCTACACCTTC.

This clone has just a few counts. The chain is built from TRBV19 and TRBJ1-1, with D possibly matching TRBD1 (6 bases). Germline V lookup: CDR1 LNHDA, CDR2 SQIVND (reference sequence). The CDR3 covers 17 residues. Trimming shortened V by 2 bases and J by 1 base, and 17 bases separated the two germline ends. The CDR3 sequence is CASSINDAGVGNTEAFF. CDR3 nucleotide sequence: TGTGCCAGTAGTATAAACGATGCAGGGGTAGGGAACACTGAAGCTTTCTTT.

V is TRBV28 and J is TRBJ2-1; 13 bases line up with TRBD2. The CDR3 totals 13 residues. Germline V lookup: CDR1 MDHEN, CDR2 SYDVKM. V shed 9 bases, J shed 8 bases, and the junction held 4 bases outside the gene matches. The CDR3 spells CASRTSGSDEQFF. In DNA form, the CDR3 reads TGTGCCAGTCGGACTAGCGGGAGCGATGAGCAGTTCTTC.

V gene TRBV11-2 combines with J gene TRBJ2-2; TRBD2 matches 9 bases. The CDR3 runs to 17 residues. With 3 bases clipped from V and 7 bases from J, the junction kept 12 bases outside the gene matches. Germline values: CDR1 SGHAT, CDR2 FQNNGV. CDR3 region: CASSLRISGRRNGELFF. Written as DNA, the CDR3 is TGTGCCAGCAGCTTGAGGATTAGCGGGAGAAGGAACGGGGAGCTGTTTTTT. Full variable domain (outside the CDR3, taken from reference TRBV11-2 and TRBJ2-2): EAGVAQSPRYKIIEKRQSVAFWCNPISGHATLYWYQQILGQGPKLLIQFQNNGVVDDSQLPKDRFSAERLKGVDSTLKIQPAKLEDSAVYLCASSLRISGRRNGELFFGEGSRLTVL.

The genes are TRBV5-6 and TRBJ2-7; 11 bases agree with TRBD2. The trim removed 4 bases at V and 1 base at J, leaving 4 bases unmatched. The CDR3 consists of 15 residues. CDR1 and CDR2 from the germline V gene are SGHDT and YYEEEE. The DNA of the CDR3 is TGTGCCAGCAGCGGGACTAGCGGATTTTCCTACGAGCAGTACTTC. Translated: CASSGTSGFSYEQYF.

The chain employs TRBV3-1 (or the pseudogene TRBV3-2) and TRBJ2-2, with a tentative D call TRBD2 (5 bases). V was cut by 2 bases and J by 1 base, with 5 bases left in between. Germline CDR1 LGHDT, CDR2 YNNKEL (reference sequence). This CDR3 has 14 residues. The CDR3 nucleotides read TGTGCCAGCAGCCAAAGCGGGAACACCGGGGAGCTGTTTTTT. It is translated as CASSQSGNTGELFF.

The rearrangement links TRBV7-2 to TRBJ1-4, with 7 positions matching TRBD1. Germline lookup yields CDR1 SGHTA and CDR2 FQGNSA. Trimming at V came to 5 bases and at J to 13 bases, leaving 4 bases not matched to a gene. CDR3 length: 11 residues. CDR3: CASSQTGRLFF. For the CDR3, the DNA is TGTGCCAGCAGCCAGACAGGGAGACTGTTTTTT.

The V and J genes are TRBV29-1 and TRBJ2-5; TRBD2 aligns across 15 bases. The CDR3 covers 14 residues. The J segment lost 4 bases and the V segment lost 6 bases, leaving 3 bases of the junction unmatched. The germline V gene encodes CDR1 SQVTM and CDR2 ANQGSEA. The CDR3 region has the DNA TGCAGCGTGGGACTAGCGGGGGGTGCAGAGACCCAGTACTTC. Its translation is CSVGLAGGAETQYF.

The DNA of the CDR3 is TGTGCCAGCTCGCTCTCTGGCGGGGCCTCCTACAATGAGCAGTTCTTC. This gives the protein CASSLSGGASYNEQFF. The chain is built from TRBV18 and TRBJ2-1; possible D gene TRBD2, 6 bases. The CDR3 covers 16 residues. From germline, CDR1 is KGHSH and CDR2 LQKENI. V lost 6 bases and J 0 bases, leaving 15 bases between the germline ends.

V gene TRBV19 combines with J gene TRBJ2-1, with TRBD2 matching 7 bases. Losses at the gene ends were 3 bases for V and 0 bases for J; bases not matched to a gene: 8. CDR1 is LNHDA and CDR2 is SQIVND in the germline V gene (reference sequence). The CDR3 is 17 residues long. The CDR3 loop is CASSIGAAGRSYNEQFF. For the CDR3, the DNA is TGTGCCAGTAGTATCGGGGCAGCGGGACGCTCCTACAATGAGCAGTTCTTC.

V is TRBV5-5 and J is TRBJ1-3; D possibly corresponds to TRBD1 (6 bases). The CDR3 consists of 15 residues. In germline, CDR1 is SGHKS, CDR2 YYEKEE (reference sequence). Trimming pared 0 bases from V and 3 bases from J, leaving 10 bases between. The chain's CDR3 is CASSLGGGSGNTIYF. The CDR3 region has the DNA TGTGCCAGCAGCTTGGGAGGGGGAAGTGGAAACACCATATATTTT.

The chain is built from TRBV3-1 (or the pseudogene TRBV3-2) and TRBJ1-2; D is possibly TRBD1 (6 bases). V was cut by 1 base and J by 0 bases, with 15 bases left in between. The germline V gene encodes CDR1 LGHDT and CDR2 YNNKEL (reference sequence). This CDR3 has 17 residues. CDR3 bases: TGTGCCAGCAGCCAAGGGGGGGGCGCAGGAGCTAACTATGGCTACACCTTC. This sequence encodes CASSQGGGAGANYGYTF.

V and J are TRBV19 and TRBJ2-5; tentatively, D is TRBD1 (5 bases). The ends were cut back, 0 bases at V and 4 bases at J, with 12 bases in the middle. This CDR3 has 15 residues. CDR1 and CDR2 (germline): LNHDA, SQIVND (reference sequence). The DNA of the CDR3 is TGTGCCAGTAGTATAGATCATAGGGGCCGAGAGACCCAGTACTTC. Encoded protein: CASSIDHRGRETQYF.

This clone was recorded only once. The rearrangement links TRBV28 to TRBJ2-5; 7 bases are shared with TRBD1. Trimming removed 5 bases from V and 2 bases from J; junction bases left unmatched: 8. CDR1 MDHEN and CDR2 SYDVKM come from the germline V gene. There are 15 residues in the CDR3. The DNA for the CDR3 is TGTGCCAGCAGTCTCGGGACAGTCATACAAGAGACCCAGTACTTC. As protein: CASSLGTVIQETQYF.

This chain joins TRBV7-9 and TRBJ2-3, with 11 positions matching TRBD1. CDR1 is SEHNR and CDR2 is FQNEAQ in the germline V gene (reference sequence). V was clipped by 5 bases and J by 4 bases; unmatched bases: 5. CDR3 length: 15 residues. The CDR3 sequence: CASSRDRGNPDTQYF. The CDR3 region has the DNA TGTGCCAGCAGCAGGGACAGGGGGAATCCAGATACGCAGTATTTT.

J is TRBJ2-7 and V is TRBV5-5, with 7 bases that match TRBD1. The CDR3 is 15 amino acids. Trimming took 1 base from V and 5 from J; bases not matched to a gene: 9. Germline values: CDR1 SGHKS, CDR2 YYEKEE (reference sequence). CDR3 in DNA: TGTGCCAGCAGCTTGTGGCAGGGGGATCGGAACGAGCAGTACTTC. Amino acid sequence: CASSLWQGDRNEQYF.

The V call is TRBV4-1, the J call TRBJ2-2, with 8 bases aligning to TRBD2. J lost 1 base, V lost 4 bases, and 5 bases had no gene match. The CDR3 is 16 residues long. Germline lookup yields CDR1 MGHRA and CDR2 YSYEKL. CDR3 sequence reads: CASSRRAGGNTGELFF. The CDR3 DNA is TGCGCCAGCAGCCGTAGGGCGGGGGGGAACACCGGGGAGCTGTTTTTT.

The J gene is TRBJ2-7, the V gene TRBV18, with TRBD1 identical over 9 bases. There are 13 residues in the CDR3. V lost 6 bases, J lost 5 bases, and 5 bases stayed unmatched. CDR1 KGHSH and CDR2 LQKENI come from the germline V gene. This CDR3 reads CASSETGGNEQYF. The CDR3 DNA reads TGTGCCAGCTCGGAGACAGGGGGGAACGAGCAGTACTTC.

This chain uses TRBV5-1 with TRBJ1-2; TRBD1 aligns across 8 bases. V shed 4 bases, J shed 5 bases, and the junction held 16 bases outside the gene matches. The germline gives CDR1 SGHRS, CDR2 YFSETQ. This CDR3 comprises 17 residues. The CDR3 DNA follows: TGCGCCAGCAGCCTTAGCATGGGACAGGCACATTCTTATGGCTACACCTTC. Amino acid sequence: CASSLSMGQAHSYGYTF.

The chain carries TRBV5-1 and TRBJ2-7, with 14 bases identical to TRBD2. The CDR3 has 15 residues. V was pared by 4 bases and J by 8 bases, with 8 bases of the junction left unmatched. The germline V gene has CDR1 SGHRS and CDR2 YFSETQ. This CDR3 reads CASSIGTSGSGKQYF. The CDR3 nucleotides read TGCGCCAGCAGCATAGGGACTAGCGGGAGTGGAAAGCAGTACTTC.

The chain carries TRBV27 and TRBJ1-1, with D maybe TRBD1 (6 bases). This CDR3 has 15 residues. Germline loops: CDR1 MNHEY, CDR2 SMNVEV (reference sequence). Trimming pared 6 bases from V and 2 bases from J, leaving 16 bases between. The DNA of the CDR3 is TGTGCCAGCAGACTACAGGGCAGGGATAACACTGAAGCTTTCTTT. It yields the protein CASRLQGRDNTEAFF.

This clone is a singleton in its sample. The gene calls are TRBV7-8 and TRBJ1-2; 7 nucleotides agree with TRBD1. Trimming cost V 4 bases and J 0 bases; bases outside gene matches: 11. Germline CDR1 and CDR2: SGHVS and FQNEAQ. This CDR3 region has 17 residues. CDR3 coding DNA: TGTGCCAGCAGCTCCCATCTAGGGACAGCTCCTAACTATGGCTACACCTTC. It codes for CASSSHLGTAPNYGYTF.

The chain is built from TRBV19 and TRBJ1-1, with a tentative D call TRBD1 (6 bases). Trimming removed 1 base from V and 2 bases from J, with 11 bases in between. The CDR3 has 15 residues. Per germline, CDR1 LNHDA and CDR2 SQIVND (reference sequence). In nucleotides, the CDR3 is TGTGCCAGTAGTATAGGGACAGTACCCAACACTGAAGCTTTCTTT. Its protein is CASSIGTVPNTEAFF.

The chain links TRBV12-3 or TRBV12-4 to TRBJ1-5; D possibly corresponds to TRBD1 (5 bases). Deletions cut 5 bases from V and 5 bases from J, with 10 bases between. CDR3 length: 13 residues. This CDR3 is CASSQGLDQPQHF. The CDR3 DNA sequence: TGTGCCAGCAGTCAGGGTTTGGATCAGCCCCAGCATTTT.